This T cell receptor (beta chain) was observed in a study of identical twins (dated by TCRdb to about 2016). As for the study more broadly: The study deep-sequenced TCR alpha and beta repertoires from monozygotic twins, unrelated adults of various ages and cord blood to test whether fetal clonotypes persist. To rule out contamination, the twin experiments were replicated at different times with different library preparation protocols.

Receptor libraries were prepared by 5' RACE. Sequencing relied on an Illumina HiSeq 2000. Template switching added a universal primer binding site, and the final cDNA carried a unique molecular identifier that allowed TCR cDNA molecules to be counted accurately. Specific primers in the conserved constant-segment region were used to synthesize first-strand cDNA for the TCR alpha and beta chains. To control for contamination, each cDNA library was double barcoded with a SMART-Mk sample barcode plus Illumina barcodes. TruSeq adapter sequences and Illumina sample barcodes were added in two successive PCR steps. TCR alpha and beta cDNA libraries were sequenced on the Illumina HiSeq platform with custom primers. From the authors' description of their analysis: MiGEC was used to process raw reads and extract unique molecular identifiers, and MiXCR was used to find CDR3 positions. For each individual, recombination models were inferred using an EM algorithm with the repgenHMM and IGoR tools. The tcR package in R was used for shared clonotype analysis, with sharing normalized by the product of cloneset sizes. To study raw recombination without the effects of thymic and clonal selection, out-of-frame nonproductive sequences were analyzed. TCRdb reworked the public reads: Q25 trimming with fastp, MiXCR clone assembly, productive beta chains retained. Each record represents a unique CDR3 protein, reported with the most common genes and DNA among its rows. What appears here as the V and J calls and clone size reflects TCRdb's work, not the paper's. For this sample there are fewer than 350,000 distinct CDR3 sequences; 6.5% to 9.5% appear just once. Jointly, the top ten make up around 2.1% of the sample.

Comment on this clonotype: Its antigen is not yet known. Per-nucleotide qualities are absent, and no much larger clonotype sits a single base away.

Trimming accounts for 2 bases at V and 6 bases at J, while the number of junction bases matched to no gene is 3. CDR1 and CDR2 (MGHDK, SYGVNS) derive from the germline V gene. The CDR3 covers 15 residues, taking in both the cysteine and the phenylalanine. Only CDR3 DNA is held: 45 bases, read in frame from base 1. Every donor was a healthy Caucasian. The twin cohort comprised three pairs of female monozygotic twins, all aged roughly 18 to 29 years. Miltenyi CD45RO+ enrichment and human naive T-cell isolation kits were used to isolate memory (CD45RO+) and naive T cells from PBMC. Broader findings and caveats from the paper: Because the same donors could not be followed over many years, conclusions were based on cross-sectional statistical analysis. A weaker excess of twin sharing was found in beta out-of-frame sequences because the signal-to-noise ratio was lowered by fewer shared sequences. Fewer insertions were carried by abundant cord blood beta clonotypes, a similar but weaker trend appeared in young adult naive repertoires, and no such trend appeared in memory repertoires. Out-of-frame TCR alpha sharing in monozygotic twins was systematically underestimated by recombination models, whereas sharing between unrelated individuals was in agreement with the recombination models. Compared with coincidental sharing between unrelated individuals, out-of-frame TCR alpha sequences shared between twins showed an excess of sequences with low generation probability. Invariant T cells such as MAIT and iNKT could partly confound zero-insertion analyses, although diverse VJ usage argued against such confounding for most clonotypes.

The same specimen was also included in a second study, on yellow fever vaccine responses in identical twins. From that second study: According to the authors, the vaccine-induced T cell response in identical twins seemed to be partly convergent and partly specific to each individual. In identical twins, the study followed T cell clones that responded to the vaccine with precision.

The chain is assembled from TRBV25-1 and TRBJ2-1; TRBD2 agrees with 11 junctional bases. The TCR was taken from a woman between 18 and 29 years old in good health. The material sequenced was memory (CD45RO+) T cells sorted from blood. This specimen's cell subset or site label, interpreted: CD45RO+ enriched T cells. CDR3 loop: CASSELTSGSNEQFF. The nucleotide sequence is TGTGCCAGCAGTGAACTTACTAGCGGGAGCAATGAGCAGTTCTTC.